These 2 T cell receptor beta chains came from one sample sequenced in a study of OX40 agonist ivuxolimab in advanced cancers. Only in-frame clones appear in the TCRdb table, and some are missing; sequencing was by immunoSEQ multiplex PCR. The sample carries 65,000 to 95,000 clones, roughly 94% recorded once. The starting material was CD4+ or CD8+ T cells sorted from blood, obtained in a trial of the OX40 agonist ivuxolimab. These receptors all stem from an adult with an advanced solid tumor such as melanoma, head and neck, liver or kidney cancer.

V usage is TRBV4-3 and J usage is TRBJ2-1; 7 bases line up with TRBD2. This CDR3 spans 15 amino acids. CDR1 and CDR2 (germline): LGHNA, YSLEER. V shed 4 bases and J 4 bases; nucleotides not matched to a gene: 7. The CDR3 loop reads CASSPALAVYNEQFF. Here the CDR3 DNA reads TGCGCCAGCAGCCCGGCGCTAGCGGTGTACAATGAGCAGTTCTTC.

The chain links TRBV27 to TRBJ2-1; D is unresolved. Trimming left V 4 bases short and J 4 bases short, with 8 bases between. Germline CDR1 reads MNHEY; CDR2 reads SMNVEV (reference sequence). This CDR3 has 13 amino acids. The CDR3 spells CASSSSWYNEQFF. The DNA of the CDR3 is TGTGCCAGCAGTTCCTCATGGTACAATGAGCAGTTCTTC.